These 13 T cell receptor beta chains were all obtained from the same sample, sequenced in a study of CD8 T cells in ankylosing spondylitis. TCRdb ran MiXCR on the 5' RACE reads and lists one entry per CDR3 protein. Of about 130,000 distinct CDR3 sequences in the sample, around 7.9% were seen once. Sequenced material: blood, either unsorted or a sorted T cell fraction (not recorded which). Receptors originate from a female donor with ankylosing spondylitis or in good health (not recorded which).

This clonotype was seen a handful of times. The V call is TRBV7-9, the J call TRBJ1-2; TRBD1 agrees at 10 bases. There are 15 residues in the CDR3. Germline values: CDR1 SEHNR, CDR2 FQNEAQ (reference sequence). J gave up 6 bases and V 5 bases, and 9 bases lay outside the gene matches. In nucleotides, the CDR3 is TGTGCCAGCAGCCCGCCTTCAGGGACAGGGGATGGCTACACCTTC. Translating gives CASSPPSGTGDGYTF. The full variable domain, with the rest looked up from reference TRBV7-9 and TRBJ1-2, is DTGVSQNPRHKITKRGQNVTFRCDPISEHNRLYWYRQTLGQGPEFLTYFQNEAQLEKSRLLSDRFSAERPKGSFSTLEIQRTEQGDSAMYLCASSPPSGTGDGYTFGSGTRLTVV.

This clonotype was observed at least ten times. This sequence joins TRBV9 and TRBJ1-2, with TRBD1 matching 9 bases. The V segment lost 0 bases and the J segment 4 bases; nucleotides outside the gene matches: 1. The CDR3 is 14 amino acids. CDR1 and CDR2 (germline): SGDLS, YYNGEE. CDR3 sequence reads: CASSVGQGVYGYTF. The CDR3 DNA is TGTGCCAGCAGCGTAGGACAGGGGGTCTATGGCTACACCTTC.

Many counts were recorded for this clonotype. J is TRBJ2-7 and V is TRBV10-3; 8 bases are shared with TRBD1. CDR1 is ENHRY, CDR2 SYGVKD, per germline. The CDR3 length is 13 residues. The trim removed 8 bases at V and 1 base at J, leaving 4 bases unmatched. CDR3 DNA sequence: TGTGCCATCCACCGGGACAGGTCCTACGAGCAGTACTTC. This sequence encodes CAIHRDRSYEQYF.

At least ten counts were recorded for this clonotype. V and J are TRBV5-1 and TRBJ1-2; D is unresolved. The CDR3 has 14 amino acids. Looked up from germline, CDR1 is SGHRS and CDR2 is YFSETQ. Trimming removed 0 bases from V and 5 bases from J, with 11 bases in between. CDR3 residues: CASSLVQVGYGYTF. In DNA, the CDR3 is TGCGCCAGCAGCTTGGTTCAGGTGGGGTATGGCTACACCTTC.

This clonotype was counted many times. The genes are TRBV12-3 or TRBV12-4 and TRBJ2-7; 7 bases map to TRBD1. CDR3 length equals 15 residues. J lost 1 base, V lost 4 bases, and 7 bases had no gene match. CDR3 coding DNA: TGTGCCAGCAGTTCAACAGGGGTCAATTCCTACGAGCAGTACTTC. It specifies CASSSTGVNSYEQYF.

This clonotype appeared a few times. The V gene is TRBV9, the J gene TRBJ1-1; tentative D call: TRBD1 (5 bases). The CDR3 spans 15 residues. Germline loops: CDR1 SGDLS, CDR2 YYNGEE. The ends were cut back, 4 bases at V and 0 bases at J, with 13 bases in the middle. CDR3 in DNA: TGTGCCAGCAGCCCACAGACAGTATTGAACACTGAAGCTTTCTTT. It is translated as CASSPQTVLNTEAFF.

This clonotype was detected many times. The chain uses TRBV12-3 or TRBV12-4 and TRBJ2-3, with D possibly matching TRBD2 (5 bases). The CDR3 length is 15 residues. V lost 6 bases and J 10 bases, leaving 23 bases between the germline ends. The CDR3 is CASSTTTDGRHPQYF. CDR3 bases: TGTGCCAGCAGCACGACTACCGATGGCCGTCATCCGCAGTATTTT.

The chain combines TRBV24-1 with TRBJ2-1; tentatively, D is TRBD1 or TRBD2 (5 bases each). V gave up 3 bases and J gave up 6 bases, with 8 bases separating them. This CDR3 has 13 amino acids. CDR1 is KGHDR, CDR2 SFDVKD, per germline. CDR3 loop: CATSDPGGNEQFF. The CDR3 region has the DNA TGTGCCACCAGTGATCCTGGGGGCAATGAGCAGTTCTTC.

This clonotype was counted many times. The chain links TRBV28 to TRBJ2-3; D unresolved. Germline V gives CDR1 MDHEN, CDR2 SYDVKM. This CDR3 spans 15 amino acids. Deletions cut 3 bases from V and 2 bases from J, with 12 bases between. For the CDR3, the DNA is TGTGCCAGCAGTTTCCCTACCACGTACACAGATACGCAGTATTTT. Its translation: CASSFPTTYTDTQYF.

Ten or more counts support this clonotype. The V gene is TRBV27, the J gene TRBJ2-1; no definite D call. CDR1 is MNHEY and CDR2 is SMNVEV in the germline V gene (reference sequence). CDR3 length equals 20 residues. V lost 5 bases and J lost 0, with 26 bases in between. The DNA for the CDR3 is TGTGCCAGCAGTACAATCCCCCAACCGGGCCTAGTTTCCTCCTACAATGAGCAGTTCTTC. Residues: CASSTIPQPGLVSSYNEQFF.

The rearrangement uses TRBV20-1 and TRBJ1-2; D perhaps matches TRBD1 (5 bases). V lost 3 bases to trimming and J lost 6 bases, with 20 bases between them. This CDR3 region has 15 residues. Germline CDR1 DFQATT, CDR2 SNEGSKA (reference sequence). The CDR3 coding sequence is TGCAGTGCTAGTTCAAGGAGGGGAAATCTGGATGGCTACACCTTC. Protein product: CSASSRRGNLDGYTF.

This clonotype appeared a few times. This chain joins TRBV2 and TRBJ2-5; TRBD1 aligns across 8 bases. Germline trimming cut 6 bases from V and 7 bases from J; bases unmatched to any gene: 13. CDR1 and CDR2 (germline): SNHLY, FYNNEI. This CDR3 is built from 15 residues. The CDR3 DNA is TGTGCCAGCAGCGCTTTCCAGGGGGCTCTAGGGACCCAGTACTTC. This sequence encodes CASSAFQGALGTQYF.

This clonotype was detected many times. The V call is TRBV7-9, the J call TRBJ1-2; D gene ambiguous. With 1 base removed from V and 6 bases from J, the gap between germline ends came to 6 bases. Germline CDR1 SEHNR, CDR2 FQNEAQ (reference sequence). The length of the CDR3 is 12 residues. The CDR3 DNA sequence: TGTGCCAGCAGCTTAGTATGGGATGGCTACACCTTC. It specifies CASSLVWDGYTF. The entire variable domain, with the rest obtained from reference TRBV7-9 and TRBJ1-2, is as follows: DTGVSQNPRHKITKRGQNVTFRCDPISEHNRLYWYRQTLGQGPEFLTYFQNEAQLEKSRLLSDRFSAERPKGSFSTLEIQRTEQGDSAMYLCASSLVWDGYTFGSGTRLTVV.